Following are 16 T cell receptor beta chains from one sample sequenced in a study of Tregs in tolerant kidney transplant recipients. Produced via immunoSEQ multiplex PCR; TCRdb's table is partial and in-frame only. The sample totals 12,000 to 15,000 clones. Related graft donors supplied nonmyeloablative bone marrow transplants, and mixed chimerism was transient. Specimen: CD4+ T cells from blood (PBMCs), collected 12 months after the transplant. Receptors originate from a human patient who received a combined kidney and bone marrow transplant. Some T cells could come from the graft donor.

CDR3 sequence reads: CASSPRLGWTLGNEQFF. The sequenced part of the CDR3 DNA is TGTGCCAGCTCACCGCGTTTAGGGTGGACTTTGGGCAATGAG. The gene calls are TRBV18 and TRBJ2-1, with a tentative D call TRBD2 (5 bases). The read terminates 3 residues before the CDR3 end, so the remaining end is supplied by the germline J gene. V lost 3 bases and J 6 bases, leaving 21 bases between the germline ends. The CDR3 covers 17 residues. CDR1 is KGHSH and CDR2 is LQKENI in the germline V gene.

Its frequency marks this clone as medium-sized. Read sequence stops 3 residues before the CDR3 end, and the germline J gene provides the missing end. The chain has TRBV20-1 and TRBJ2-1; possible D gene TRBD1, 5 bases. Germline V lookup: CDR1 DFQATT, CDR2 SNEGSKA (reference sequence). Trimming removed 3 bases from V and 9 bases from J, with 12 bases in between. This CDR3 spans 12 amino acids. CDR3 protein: CSASQGGGEQFF. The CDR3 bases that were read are TGCAGTGCTAGTCAGGGCGGTGGTGAG.

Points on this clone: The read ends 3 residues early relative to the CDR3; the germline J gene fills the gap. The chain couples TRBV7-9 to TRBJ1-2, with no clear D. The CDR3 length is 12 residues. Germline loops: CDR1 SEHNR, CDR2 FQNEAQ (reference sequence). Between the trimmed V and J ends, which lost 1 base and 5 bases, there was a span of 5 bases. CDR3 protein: CASSLVGYGYTF. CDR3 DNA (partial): TGTGCCAGCAGCTTAGTAGGGTATGGC.

The CDR3 bases that were read are TGTGCCAGCAGCTTGGACAGTTTGATCACTGAA. Translated: CASSLDSLITE. The CDR3, in full, reads CASSLDSLITEAFF. This chain joins TRBV7-2 and TRBJ1-1; the D gene is possibly TRBD1 (6 bases). Coverage ceases 3 residues before the CDR3 finishes, and the germline J gene fills in the end. This CDR3 is 14 amino acids long. V lost 3 bases, J lost 4 bases, and 12 bases lay in between. Germline loops: CDR1 SGHTA, CDR2 FQGNSA.

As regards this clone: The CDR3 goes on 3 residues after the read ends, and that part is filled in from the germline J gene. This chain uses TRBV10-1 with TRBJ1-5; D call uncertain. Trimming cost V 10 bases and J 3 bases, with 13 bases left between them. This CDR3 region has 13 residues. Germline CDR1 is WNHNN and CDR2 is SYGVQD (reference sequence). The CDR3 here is CATLRGHNQPQHF. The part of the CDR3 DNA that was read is TGCGCCACCCTCCGGGGTCACAATCAGCCC.

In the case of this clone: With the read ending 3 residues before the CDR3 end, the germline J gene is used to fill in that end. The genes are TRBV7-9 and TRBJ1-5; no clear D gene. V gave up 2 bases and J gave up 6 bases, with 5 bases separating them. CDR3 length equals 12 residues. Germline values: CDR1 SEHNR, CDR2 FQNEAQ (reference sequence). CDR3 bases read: TGTGCCAGCAGCTTAAAGGGTCAGCCC. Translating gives CASSLKGQP. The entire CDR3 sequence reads CASSLKGQPQHF.

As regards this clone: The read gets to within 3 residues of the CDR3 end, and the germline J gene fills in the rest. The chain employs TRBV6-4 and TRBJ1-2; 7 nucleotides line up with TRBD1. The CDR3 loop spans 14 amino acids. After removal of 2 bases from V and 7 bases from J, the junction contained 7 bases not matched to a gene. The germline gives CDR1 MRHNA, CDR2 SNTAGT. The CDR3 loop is CASSDRGRWAGYTF. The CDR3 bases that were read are TGTGCCAGCAGTGACAGGGGGCGTTGGGCTGGC.

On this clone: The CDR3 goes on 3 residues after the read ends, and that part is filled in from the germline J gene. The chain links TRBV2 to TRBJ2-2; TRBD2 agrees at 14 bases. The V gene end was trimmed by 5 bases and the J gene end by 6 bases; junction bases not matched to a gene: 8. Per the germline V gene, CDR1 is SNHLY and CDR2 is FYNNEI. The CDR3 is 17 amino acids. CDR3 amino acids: CASSPGLAGDPPGELFF. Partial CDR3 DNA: TGTGCCAGCAGTCCGGGACTAGCGGGAGACCCCCCCGGGGAG.

CDR3 protein: CSAPTSGRVSGNEQFF. The CDR3 bases that were read are TGCAGTGCGCCCACTAGCGGGAGGGTTAGCGGCAATGAG. The chain uses TRBV20-1 and TRBJ2-1; 13 nucleotides align to TRBD2. The CDR3 end falls 3 residues outside the read, so it is completed with the germline J gene. The CDR3 contains 16 residues. Trimming at V came to 6 bases and at J to 6 bases, leaving 11 bases not matched to a gene. The germline V gene has CDR1 DFQATT and CDR2 SNEGSKA (reference sequence).

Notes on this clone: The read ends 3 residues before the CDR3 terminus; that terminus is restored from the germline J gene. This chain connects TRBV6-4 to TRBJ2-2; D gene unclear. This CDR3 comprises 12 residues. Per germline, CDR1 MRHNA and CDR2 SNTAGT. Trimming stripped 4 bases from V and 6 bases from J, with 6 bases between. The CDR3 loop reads CASSAVAGELFF. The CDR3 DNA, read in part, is TGTGCCAGCAGTGCCGTCGCCGGGGAG.

The sequenced part of the CDR3 DNA is TGTGCCTGCGCGACACTTGGGGGAAACACC. Encoded protein: CACATLGGNT. The whole CDR3 protein is CACATLGGNTIYF. This rearrangement joins TRBV30 to TRBJ1-3; no firm D call. The CDR3 goes on 3 residues after the read ends, and that part is filled in from the germline J gene. This CDR3 is built from 13 residues. The germline V gene has CDR1 GTSNPN and CDR2 SVGIG (reference sequence). Trimming shortened V by 6 bases and J by 4 bases, and 13 bases separated the two germline ends. Variable domain in full (rest from reference TRBV30 and TRBJ1-3): SQTIHQWPATLVQPVGSPLSLECTVEGTSNPNLYWYRQAAGRGLQLLFYSVGIGQISSEVPQNLSASRPQDRQFILSSKKLLLSDSGFYLCACATLGGNTIYFGEGSWLTVV.

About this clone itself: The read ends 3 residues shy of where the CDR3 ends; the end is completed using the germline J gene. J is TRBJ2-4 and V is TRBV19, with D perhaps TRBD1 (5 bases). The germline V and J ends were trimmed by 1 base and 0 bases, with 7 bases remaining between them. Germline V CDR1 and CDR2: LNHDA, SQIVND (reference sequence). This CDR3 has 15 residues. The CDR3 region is CASSIGTLAKNIQYF. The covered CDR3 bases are TGTGCCAGTAGTATAGGGACACTAGCCAAAAACATT.

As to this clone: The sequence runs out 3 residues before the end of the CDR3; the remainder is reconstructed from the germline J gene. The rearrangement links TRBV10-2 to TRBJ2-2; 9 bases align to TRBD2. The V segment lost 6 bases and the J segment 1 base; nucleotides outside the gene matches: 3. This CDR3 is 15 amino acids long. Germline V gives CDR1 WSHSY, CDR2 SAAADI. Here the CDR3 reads CASRPSGKNTGELFF. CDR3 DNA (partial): TGCGCCAGCAGGCCTAGCGGGAAGAACACCGGGGAG.

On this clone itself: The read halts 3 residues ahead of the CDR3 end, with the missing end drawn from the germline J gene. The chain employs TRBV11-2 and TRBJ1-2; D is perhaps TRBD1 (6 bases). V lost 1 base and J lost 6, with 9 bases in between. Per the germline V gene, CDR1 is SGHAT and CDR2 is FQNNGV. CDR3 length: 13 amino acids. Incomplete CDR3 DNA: TGTGCCAGCAGCTTAGCCGGGACACATGGC. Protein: CASSLAGTHG. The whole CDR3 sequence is CASSLAGTHGYTF.

CDR3 protein: CSGTQGTDTQYF. The CDR3 DNA, read in part, is TGCAGTGGGACACAGGGGACAGATACG. This chain links TRBV20-1 with TRBJ2-3, with 7 bases matching TRBD1. The read ends 3 residues before the CDR3 terminus; that terminus is restored from the germline J gene. The CDR3 has 12 residues. The V gene's germline CDR1 is DFQATT and CDR2 SNEGSKA (reference sequence). The V segment lost 7 bases and the J segment 3 bases; nucleotides outside the gene matches: 4.

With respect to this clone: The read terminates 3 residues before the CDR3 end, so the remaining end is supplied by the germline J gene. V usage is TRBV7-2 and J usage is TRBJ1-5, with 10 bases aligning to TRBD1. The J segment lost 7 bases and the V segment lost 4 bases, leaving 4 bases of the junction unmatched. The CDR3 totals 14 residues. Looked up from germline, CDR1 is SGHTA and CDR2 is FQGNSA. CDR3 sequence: CASSSGQGKQPQHF. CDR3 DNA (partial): TGTGCCAGCAGCTCGGGACAGGGGAAACAGCCC.